Listed below are T cell receptor beta chains from one sample, sequenced in a study of T cell responses to AZD1222 COVID-19 vaccine. The repertoire was sequenced with immunoSEQ multiplex PCR; TCRdb's copy has only in-frame clones and lacks some. The table lists 100,000 to 150,000 clones, roughly nine tenths of them singletons. Sequencing was performed on peripheral blood, taken on day 0 of AZD1222 vaccination. The receptors come from an adult in good health. Both conserved end residues are part of each CDR3. The D gene is left open where the match is weak. Clone sizes are given selectively: once, few, many, or a class where the clone is expanded.

v_call	j_call	clone_size	d_call	cdr3_aa	cdr3_nt
TRBV6-1	TRBJ1-4	-	-	CASSEARTALNEKLFF	TGTGCCAGCAGTGAAGCCAGGACAGCCCTTAATGAAAAACTGTTTTTT
TRBV4-3	TRBJ2-3	once	TRBD2	CASSQDDGGAGRDTQYF	TGCGCCAGCAGCCAAGATGACGGGGGGGCAGGGAGAGATACGCAGTATTTT
TRBV4-3	TRBJ2-7	-	-	CASSHGRLTYEQYF	TGCGCCAGCAGCCACGGCAGGTTGACCTACGAGCAGTACTTC
TRBV7-2	TRBJ2-3	once	-	CASSFLAITGDTQYF	TGTGCCAGCAGCTTCCTAGCCATCACGGGGGATACGCAGTATTTT
TRBV30	TRBJ1-5	-	-	CAWSVGATGYAQPQHF	TGTGCCTGGAGTGTGGGAGCTACGGGTTATGCTCAGCCCCAGCATTTT
TRBV7-9	TRBJ2-5	-	TRBD1	CASSFGTGTFVETQYF	TGTGCCAGCAGCTTCGGGACAGGGACTTTTGTAGAGACCCAGTACTTC
TRBV10-2	TRBJ2-3	-	TRBD2	CASSVASGEDTQYF	TGCGCCAGCAGTGTTGCTAGCGGGGAAGATACGCAGTATTTT
TRBV5-5	TRBJ2-5	-	-	CASSLAGRTFQETQYF	TGTGCCAGCAGCTTGGCCGGCAGGACCTTCCAAGAGACCCAGTACTTC
TRBV5-1	TRBJ2-6	-	-	CASSSGVDSGANVLTF	TGCGCCAGCAGTTCAGGGGTAGACTCTGGGGCCAACGTCCTGACTTTC
TRBV7-8	TRBJ1-2	-	TRBD1	CASSLWDRGVSSGYTF	TGTGCCAGCAGCTTATGGGACAGGGGCGTATCTAGTGGCTACACCTTC
TRBV11-3	TRBJ2-7	-	-	CASSPQVSNNYEQYF	TGTGCCAGCAGCCCACAGGTCTCCAATAACTACGAGCAGTACTTC
TRBV30	TRBJ1-6	-	TRBD1	CAWSVELDRTSSYNSPLHF	TGTGCCTGGAGTGTAGAACTGGACAGGACGAGCTCCTATAATTCACCCCTCCACTTT
TRBV7-7	TRBJ2-1	-	-	CASSLENRWGEQFF	TGTGCTAGCAGCTTAGAAAATCGGTGGGGTGAGCAGTTCTTC
TRBV4-2	TRBJ2-7	-	TRBD2	CASSQDLAGDSYEQYF	TGTGCCAGCAGCCAAGATCTAGCGGGGGATAGCTACGAGCAGTACTTC
TRBV27	TRBJ2-5	-	-	CASRQGKETQYF	TGTGCCAGCAGGCAGGGTAAAGAGACCCAGTACTTC
TRBV21-1	TRBJ2-3	-	-	CASSKRGADTQYF	TGTGCCAGCAGCAAACGGGGGGCAGATACGCAGTATTTT
TRBV6-5	TRBJ1-2	-	TRBD1	CASSKTGAYGYTF	TGTGCCAGCAGTAAGACAGGGGCCTATGGCTACACCTTC
TRBV5-1	TRBJ2-2	-	-	CASSTQGTGELFF	TGCGCCAGCAGCACCCAGGGGACCGGGGAGCTGTTTTTT
TRBV28	TRBJ2-5	-	-	CASSPPDGETQYF	TGTGCCAGCAGTCCTCCGGACGGAGAGACCCAGTACTTC
TRBV30	TRBJ1-1	once	TRBD1	CASRTGANTEAFF	TGTGCCAGCCGGACAGGGGCGAACACTGAAGCTTTCTTT
TRBV7-2	TRBJ1-2	-	-	CASSLRSAVEYGYTF	TGTGCCAGCAGCTTACGTTCGGCAGTCGAGTATGGCTACACCTTC
TRBV9	TRBJ2-5	-	TRBD2	CASSAGGLAMETQYF	TGTGCCAGCAGCGCTGGTGGACTAGCCATGGAGACCCAGTACTTC
TRBV9	TRBJ1-5	-	TRBD1	CASSVGTGPNQPQHF	TGTGCCAGCAGCGTTGGGACAGGGCCTAATCAGCCCCAGCATTTT
TRBV19	TRBJ1-3	-	-	CASTLGISGNTIYF	TGTGCCAGTACCTTAGGGATTTCTGGAAACACCATATATTTT
TRBV7-3	TRBJ1-2	-	TRBD1	CASSSRTGDGYTF	TGTGCCAGCAGCTCTAGGACAGGGGACGGCTACACCTTC
TRBV14	TRBJ1-3	once	TRBD1	CASSQYRDRVFGNTIYF	TGTGCCAGCAGCCAATACCGGGACAGGGTATTTGGAAACACCATATATTTT
TRBV2	TRBJ1-1	-	TRBD1	CASSETGTGGSEAFF	TGTGCCAGCAGTGAGACCGGGACAGGGGGATCTGAAGCTTTCTTT
TRBV4-1	TRBJ1-5	-	-	CASSQDGGGTQPQHF	TGCGCCAGCAGCCAGGACGGCGGGGGGACTCAGCCCCAGCATTTT
TRBV28	TRBJ1-4	-	TRBD1	CASSDSGQGRNEKLFF	TGTGCCAGCAGTGACTCGGGACAGGGAAGGAATGAAAAACTGTTTTTT
TRBV19	TRBJ1-6	-	-	CASSIGGAVNSPLHF	TGTGCCAGTAGTATCGGAGGCGCCGTAAATTCACCCCTCCACTTT
TRBV14	TRBJ1-5	-	-	CASSQDSGSPQHF	TGTGCCAGCAGCCAAGATTCCGGGTCACCGCAGCATTTT
TRBV15	TRBJ1-4	-	-	CATSSAGVDEKLFF	TGTGCCACCAGCAGTGCTGGGGTAGATGAAAAACTGTTTTTT
TRBV6-4	TRBJ2-2	few	-	CASSGDSGGTGELFF	TGTGCCAGCAGTGGGGACAGCGGGGGCACCGGGGAGCTGTTTTTT
TRBV7-2	TRBJ1-5	-	-	CASSLERVGQPQHF	TGTGCCAGCAGCCTGGAGAGGGTGGGTCAGCCCCAGCATTTT
TRBV5-4	TRBJ2-6	-	-	CASSLAGDGANVLTF	TGTGCCAGCAGCTTGGCAGGGGATGGGGCCAACGTCCTGACTTTC
TRBV28	TRBJ2-1	-	TRBD2	CASRHSGGSYNEQFF	TGTGCCAGCAGACATAGCGGGGGCTCCTACAATGAGCAGTTCTTC
TRBV7-3	TRBJ2-3	-	TRBD1	CASSYSPDRVSDTQYF	TGTGCCAGCAGCTACTCCCCGGACAGGGTGTCAGATACGCAGTATTTT
TRBV7-7	TRBJ2-5	-	TRBD2	CASSLGLADMETQYF	TGTGCTAGCAGCTTAGGACTAGCCGATATGGAGACCCAGTACTTC
TRBV7-6	TRBJ2-2	-	TRBD1	CASSSRRTGGLNTGELFF	TGTGCCAGCAGCTCCCGACGGACAGGGGGCCTGAACACCGGGGAGCTGTTTTTT
TRBV3-1/TRBV3-2	TRBJ1-2	-	-	CASSQGGAEGGYTF	TGTGCCAGCAGCCAAGGGGGAGCGGAAGGGGGCTACACCTTC
TRBV3-1/TRBV3-2	TRBJ1-3	-	-	CASSQDGGNTIYF	TGTGCCAGCAGCCAAGATGGGGGAAACACCATATATTTT
TRBV30	TRBJ2-3	once	-	CAWSASWGHTQYF	TGTGCCTGGAGTGCCTCGTGGGGGCATACGCAGTATTTT
TRBV7-9	TRBJ1-2	-	TRBD1	CASSLTGINGYTF	TGTGCCAGCAGCCTGACAGGGATTAATGGCTACACCTTC
TRBV5-4	TRBJ2-2	-	TRBD2	CASSLLAGGPGGELFF	TGTGCCAGCAGCTTGCTAGCGGGGGGGCCCGGCGGGGAGCTGTTTTTT
TRBV2	TRBJ1-2	-	-	CASTSPATGSNGYTF	TGTGCCAGCACCTCTCCAGCAACAGGTTCTAATGGCTACACCTTC
TRBV25-1	TRBJ1-3	-	-	CASIRDGGNTIYF	TGTGCCAGCATACGAGACGGTGGAAACACCATATATTTT